These T cell receptor beta chains were read from a single sample in a study of T cell responses to AZD1222 COVID-19 vaccine. The table came from immunoSEQ multiplex PCR; TCRdb's copy has only in-frame clones and leaves some out. In the table there are about 130,000 clones, approximately 91% of which are singletons. The source material was peripheral blood, sampled 28 days after the second AZD1222 dose. The receptors derive from an adult who received the AZD1222 COVID-19 vaccine. Each CDR3 is given with its conserved first and last residue. Fields, in order: J gene, D gene, V gene, clone size, CDR3 protein, CDR3 DNA. The D gene is left open where the match is weak. Part of the rows lack a size; the others show once, few, many or a class for expanded clones.

TRBJ1-5 . TRBV12-3/TRBV12-4 . CASTADSLQPQHF TGTGCCAGCACTGCCGACAGCCTTCAGCCCCAGCATTTT
TRBJ2-7 TRBD1 TRBV2 . CASSDDRGNSYEQYF TGTGCCAGCAGTGACGACAGGGGGAATAGTTACGAGCAGTACTTC
TRBJ1-1 . TRBV6-5 . CASSSPGRDTEAFF TGTGCCAGCAGTTCCCCCGGGAGGGACACTGAAGCTTTCTTT
TRBJ2-3 . TRBV10-3 . CAISPSAFSTDTQYF TGTGCCATCAGTCCCAGTGCGTTTAGCACAGATACGCAGTATTTT
TRBJ1-3 . TRBV2 . CASSVSGTGNTIYF TGTGCCAGCAGTGTAAGCGGGACTGGAAACACCATATATTTT
TRBJ1-4 . TRBV10-3 . CAISERVATNEKLFF TGTGCCATCAGTGAGAGAGTCGCAACTAATGAAAAACTGTTTTTT
TRBJ1-2 . TRBV3-1/TRBV3-2 few CASSRGQRAYGYTF TGTGCCAGCAGCCGGGGGCAGAGGGCCTATGGCTACACCTTC
TRBJ1-4 TRBD1 TRBV30 . CALGRGLGEKLFF TGTGCCTTGGGCAGGGGGCTCGGTGAAAAACTGTTTTTT
TRBJ2-3 . TRBV7-2 once CASSLDQGTDTQYF TGTGCCAGCAGCTTAGATCAGGGTACAGATACGCAGTATTTT
TRBJ1-2 TRBD1 TRBV5-6 . CASSPWDRVGGYTF TGTGCCAGCAGCCCCTGGGACAGGGTAGGAGGCTACACCTTC
TRBJ2-3 TRBD1 TRBV5-1 . CASSRITGVGADTQYF TGCGCCAGCAGCCGCATAACAGGGGTGGGTGCAGATACGCAGTATTTT
TRBJ1-2 . TRBV12-3/TRBV12-4 . CASSKTLYGYTF TGTGCCAGCAGTAAGACCTTATATGGCTACACCTTC
TRBJ2-5 TRBD2 TRBV7-9 . CASSPGLAGIETQYF TGTGCCAGCAGCCCGGGACTAGCGGGGATAGAGACCCAGTACTTC
TRBJ2-1 . TRBV19 . CASSIGGSTYNEQFF TGTGCCAGTAGTATAGGGGGAAGCACCTACAATGAGCAGTTCTTC
TRBJ2-1 . TRBV5-1 . CASSSTYNEQFF TGCGCCAGCAGCTCAACCTACAATGAGCAGTTCTTC
TRBJ2-6 TRBD1 TRBV7-3 . CASSLSGGASGANVLTF TGTGCCAGCAGCTTATCAGGGGGCGCCTCTGGGGCCAACGTCCTGACTTTC
TRBJ1-4 . TRBV30 . CAWRWGTNEKLFF TGTGCCTGGAGATGGGGAACTAATGAAAAACTGTTTTTT
TRBJ1-2 . TRBV5-6 . CASSLARGANYGYTF TGTGCCAGCAGCTTGGCTCGGGGCGCTAACTATGGCTACACCTTC
TRBJ2-5 . TRBV6-5 . CASRTDSQETQYF TGTGCCAGCAGAACAGATTCTCAAGAGACCCAGTACTTC
TRBJ1-1 . TRBV2 . CASTQTGNTEAFF TGTGCCAGCACCCAGACAGGGAACACTGAAGCTTTCTTT
TRBJ2-3 . TRBV28 . CASGGPPTDTQYF TGTGCCAGCGGCGGGCCGCCCACAGATACGCAGTATTTT
TRBJ2-3 . TRBV29-1 once CSVPGDGSYDTQYF TGCAGCGTCCCAGGGGACGGGAGTTATGATACGCAGTATTTT
TRBJ1-2 . TRBV6-6 . CASSYPTRDGYTF TGTGCCAGCAGTTACCCCACGAGAGATGGCTACACCTTC
TRBJ1-5 . TRBV5-1 . CASSLGDYSNQPQHF TGCGCCAGCAGCTTGGGGGATTATAGCAATCAGCCCCAGCATTTT
TRBJ1-1 . TRBV29-1 . CSVEGTANTEAFF TGCAGCGTTGAGGGGACGGCGAACACTGAAGCTTTCTTT
TRBJ2-2 . TRBV9 . CASSVGTDANTGELFF TGTGCCAGCAGCGTAGGGACTGACGCGAACACCGGGGAGCTGTTTTTT
TRBJ1-4 . TRBV18 . CASSPDIGFTTNEKLFF TGTGCCAGCTCACCCGACATAGGCTTCACAACTAATGAAAAACTGTTTTTT
TRBJ2-2 . TRBV5-1 . CASDLGQNTGELFF TGCGCCAGCGATTTAGGACAGAACACCGGGGAGCTGTTTTTT
TRBJ2-2 TRBD2 TRBV6-5 . CASSYWGGDTGELFF TGTGCCAGCAGTTACTGGGGGGGGGACACCGGGGAGCTGTTTTTT
TRBJ1-4 TRBD1 TRBV5-1 . CASSPTGEGSEKLFF TGCGCCAGCAGCCCCACAGGGGAGGGTAGTGAAAAACTGTTTTTT
TRBJ2-7 . TRBV6-5 . CASLTGGESYEQYF TGTGCCAGCCTTACAGGGGGGGAGTCCTACGAGCAGTACTTC
TRBJ2-7 . TRBV27 once CASSPYSGVYEQYF TGTGCCAGCAGTCCTTACTCGGGGGTTTACGAGCAGTACTTC
TRBJ2-3 TRBD2 TRBV30 . CACRAGGPTDTQYF TGTGCCTGCCGGGCGGGAGGGCCGACAGATACGCAGTATTTT
TRBJ2-5 TRBD2 TRBV7-4 . CASSSKGKRGGQETQYF TGTGCCAGCAGCTCTAAGGGAAAGCGGGGGGGCCAAGAGACCCAGTACTTC
TRBJ2-2 . TRBV5-1 . CASSPSEQLNTGELFF TGCGCCAGCAGCCCTTCGGAGCAGTTAAACACCGGGGAGCTGTTTTTT
TRBJ1-3 . TRBV2 . CARQEDTGLSGNTIYF TGTGCCAGGCAGGAGGACACAGGGTTATCAGGAAACACCATATATTTT
TRBJ1-1 . TRBV5-1 . CANTLTDSNTEAFF TGCGCCAACACCCTAACGGACTCGAACACTGAAGCTTTCTTT
TRBJ2-6 . TRBV5-4 . CASSLWGISGANVLTF TGTGCCAGCTCTCTATGGGGAATCTCTGGGGCCAACGTCCTGACTTTC